A selection of T cell receptor beta chains follows, all from one sample in a study of blood T cells in healthy people across ages. TCRdb independently ran MiXCR on the 5' RACE reads; one entry per CDR3 protein. Found here are under 950,000 distinct CDR3 sequences, over 20% of them singletons; the top ten hold about 22%. Material for sequencing was blood. All receptors derive from a man aged 65 to 85 in good health. CDR3s include the opening cysteine and the closing phenylalanine or tryptophan. A D gene is named only where the DNA matches it firmly. Expanded clones get a size class; other rows say once, few or many, or leave the size out.

V gene,D gene,clone size,J gene,CDR3 protein,CDR3 DNA
TRBV20-1,.,.,TRBJ1-2,CSARAASTIYGYTF,TGCAGTGCTAGGGCCGCTTCAACAATCTATGGCTACACCTTC
TRBV27,TRBD1,.,TRBJ2-4,CASSGTGTKNIQYF,TGTGCCAGCAGTGGGACAGGGACCAAAAACATTCAGTACTTC
TRBV2,TRBD1,.,TRBJ1-1,CASGDREAVNTEAFF,TGTGCCAGCGGGGACAGGGAAGCAGTGAACACTGAAGCTTTCTTT
TRBV24-1,.,many,TRBJ2-3,CATSVGGTTVDTQYF,TGTGCCACCAGTGTGGGCGGGACAACGGTGGATACGCAGTATTTT
TRBV7-9,.,few,TRBJ2-3,CASSTYTDTQYF,TGTGCCAGCAGCACCTACACAGATACGCAGTATTTT
TRBV5-1,.,.,TRBJ1-4,CASSLGVGQPTNEKLFF,TGCGCCAGCAGCTTGGGGGTGGGGCAGCCAACTAATGAAAAACTGTTTTTT
TRBV12-3/TRBV12-4,.,few,TRBJ2-4,CASSFGPGGGPKNIQYF,TGTGCCAGCAGTTTCGGCCCCGGGGGAGGACCCAAAAACATTCAGTACTTC
TRBV12-3/TRBV12-4,TRBD1,.,TRBJ1-5,CASSLTGGEGQPQHF,TGTGCCAGCAGTCTCACAGGGGGCGAGGGTCAGCCCCAGCATTTT
TRBV4-3,.,.,TRBJ1-5,CASSPGRNSNQPQHF,TGCGCCAGCAGCCCAGGACGGAATAGCAATCAGCCCCAGCATTTT
TRBV20-1,.,.,TRBJ2-3,CSAKGGDTQYF,TGCAGTGCAAAGGGGGGGGATACGCAGTATTTT
TRBV13,.,.,TRBJ2-3,CASVTEGRGTDTQYF,TGTGCCAGCGTCACAGAAGGGCGCGGCACAGATACGCAGTATTTT
TRBV20-1,TRBD2,.,TRBJ2-7,CSARTLAGWVSSYEQYF,TGCAGTGCTCGGACACTAGCGGGGTGGGTGAGCTCCTACGAGCAGTACTTC
TRBV29-1,.,.,TRBJ2-5,CSVGKTVEGAQYF,TGCAGCGTGGGGAAGACAGTAGAGGGGGCCCAGTACTTC
TRBV5-1,TRBD1,.,TRBJ2-2,CASSIDGTGVTGELFF,TGCGCCAGCAGCATTGACGGGACAGGGGTTACCGGGGAGCTGTTTTTT
TRBV10-3,.,.,TRBJ2-1,CAVRRDDEQFF,TGTGCCGTAAGAAGAGACGATGAGCAGTTCTTC
TRBV29-1,TRBD1,many,TRBJ2-1,CSPRRWGTGNEQFF,TGCAGCCCTCGTCGATGGGGGACAGGCAATGAGCAGTTCTTC
TRBV12-3/TRBV12-4,TRBD2,.,TRBJ2-5,CASRVGLEMETQYF,TGTGCCAGCAGGGTGGGACTAGAGATGGAGACCCAGTACTTC
TRBV3-1,.,few,TRBJ2-6,CASGYRSSGANVLTF,TGTGCCAGCGGTTATAGGAGCTCTGGGGCCAACGTCCTGACTTTC
TRBV5-1,.,.,TRBJ2-2,CASRTGSEHTGELFF,TGCGCCAGCAGAACCGGGTCTGAGCACACCGGGGAGCTGTTTTTT
TRBV15,.,.,TRBJ2-1,CATSRGGAREQFF,TGTGCCACCAGCAGAGGTGGAGCTCGGGAGCAGTTCTTC
TRBV24-1,.,few,TRBJ1-5,CATSGPGGRASNQPQHF,TGTGCCACCAGTGGCCCGGGGGGCAGAGCGAGCAATCAGCCCCAGCATTTT
TRBV6-2/TRBV6-3,TRBD1,few,TRBJ2-1,CASSYSGTGYGEQFF,TGTGCCAGCAGTTACTCAGGGACAGGGTATGGTGAGCAGTTCTTC
TRBV7-9,.,few,TRBJ2-5,CASSLAGGRVVGF,TGTGCCAGCAGCTTAGCCGGCGGCAGGGTAGTCGGTTTC
TRBV5-6,TRBD1,.,TRBJ1-5,CASSGRDSDSNQPQHF,TGTGCCAGCAGCGGCCGGGACAGCGATAGCAATCAGCCCCAGCATTTT
TRBV20-1,TRBD2,.,TRBJ2-5,CSARVLAGGGLSMTQYF,TGCAGTGCTAGAGTTTTGGCGGGAGGTGGTCTGTCTATGACCCAGTACTTC
TRBV25-1,.,.,TRBJ2-1,CASSRWRDNEQFF,TGTGCCAGCAGCCGATGGCGGGACAATGAGCAGTTCTTC
TRBV10-3,.,.,TRBJ2-5,CAISGHDQETQYF,TGTGCCATCAGCGGACACGACCAAGAGACCCAGTACTTC
TRBV7-9,.,few,TRBJ2-2,CASSADGGELFF,TGTGCCAGCAGCGCGGACGGCGGGGAGCTGTTTTTT
TRBV29-1,.,.,TRBJ1-2,CSVEQGERGGYTF,TGCAGCGTTGAACAGGGAGAGAGGGGTGGCTACACCTTC
TRBV9,.,few,TRBJ1-1,CASSVGPGDTEAFF,TGTGCCAGCAGCGTAGGGCCCGGCGACACTGAAGCTTTCTTT
TRBV12-3/TRBV12-4,.,few,TRBJ2-5,CASSSRRGLSHETQYF,TGTGCCAGCAGTTCAAGACGGGGTTTGAGTCACGAGACCCAGTACTTC
TRBV7-9,.,few,TRBJ2-7,CASSPREQPYEQYF,TGTGCCAGCAGCCCCAGGGAGCAACCCTACGAGCAGTACTTC
TRBV24-1,.,many,TRBJ2-2,CATSTNTGELFF,TGTGCCACCAGTACGAACACCGGGGAGCTGTTTTTT
TRBV6-5,.,few,TRBJ2-5,CASSYGPKETQYF,TGTGCCAGCAGTTACGGGCCTAAGGAGACCCAGTACTTC
TRBV3-1,.,.,TRBJ2-7,CASSPLSSRSEQYF,TGTGCCAGCAGCCCGCTGAGTTCCCGTTCCGAGCAGTACTTC
TRBV9,TRBD2,many,TRBJ2-1,CASSVAGRASNEQFF,TGTGCCAGCAGCGTAGCCGGGAGGGCCTCCAACGAGCAGTTCTTC
TRBV20-1,.,.,TRBJ2-3,CSARSGPAGAYKTGTQYF,TGCAGTGCTAGATCAGGGCCCGCGGGAGCCTATAAGACAGGTACGCAGTATTTT
TRBV6-5,.,.,TRBJ1-3,CASTRDNYRSSGNTIYF,TGTGCCAGCACCCGGGACAATTATCGAAGCTCTGGAAACACCATATATTTT
TRBV28,.,.,TRBJ1-3,CASSLFLGNTIYF,TGTGCCAGCAGTTTATTTTTGGGAAACACCATATATTTT
TRBV6-5,.,few,TRBJ1-1,CASSYSWPTEAFF,TGTGCCAGCAGTTACTCCTGGCCCACTGAAGCTTTCTTT
TRBV29-1,TRBD2,.,TRBJ2-5,CSGRTSGRETQYF,TGCAGCGGCCGGACTAGCGGGAGGGAGACCCAGTACTTC
TRBV20-1,.,few,TRBJ2-3,CSAQRDSRSTDTQYF,TGCAGTGCTCAACGGGACTCCAGGAGCACAGATACGCAGTATTTT
TRBV5-6,.,many,TRBJ1-2,CASSLGRARASGYTF,TGTGCCAGCAGCTTGGGGAGGGCCCGCGCGTCTGGCTACACCTTC
TRBV20-1,.,few,TRBJ2-5,CSASKVGLQETQYF,TGCAGTGCTAGTAAGGTGGGGCTGCAAGAGACCCAGTACTTC
TRBV20-1,TRBD1,few,TRBJ1-2,CSASEFRTGAYGYTF,TGCAGTGCTAGTGAGTTCCGGACAGGGGCTTATGGCTACACCTTC
TRBV7-2,.,.,TRBJ2-7,CASSFRLAAYEQYF,TGTGCCAGCAGCTTTCGACTCGCCGCCTACGAGCAGTACTTC
TRBV7-9,.,.,TRBJ1-1,CASSFPVDTEAFF,TGTGCCAGCAGCTTCCCGGTTGACACTGAAGCTTTCTTT
TRBV20-1,.,once,TRBJ2-3,CSARGPGAGDTQYF,TGCAGTGCTAGAGGACCAGGAGCGGGAGATACGCAGTATTTT
TRBV12-3/TRBV12-4,.,many,TRBJ2-5,CASSSAGRQETQYF,TGTGCCAGCAGCTCGGCGGGGAGGCAAGAGACCCAGTACTTC
TRBV20-1,.,.,TRBJ2-1,CSARTSDDEQFF,TGCAGTGCTAGGACATCCGACGATGAGCAGTTCTTC
TRBV12-3/TRBV12-4,TRBD1,.,TRBJ1-5,CASTGVGQGGQPQHF,TGTGCCAGCACCGGGGTCGGACAGGGCGGTCAGCCCCAGCATTTT
TRBV12-3/TRBV12-4,TRBD1,few,TRBJ1-2,CASSLWGTGNYGYTF,TGTGCCAGCAGTTTATGGGGGACAGGCAACTATGGCTACACCTTC
TRBV20-1,TRBD2,few,TRBJ2-3,CSASHLAVSTDTQYF,TGCAGTGCTAGTCACCTAGCGGTTAGCACAGATACGCAGTATTTT
TRBV6-2/TRBV6-3,TRBD2,many,TRBJ2-1,CASLSGSPYNEQFF,TGTGCCAGCCTTAGCGGGTCCCCCTACAATGAGCAGTTCTTC
TRBV4-1,.,few,TRBJ1-1,CASSQELRGNAEAFF,TGCGCCAGCAGCCAAGAGCTCAGGGGAAATGCGGAAGCTTTCTTT
TRBV14,TRBD1,few,TRBJ2-5,CASSLYRGRGETQYF,TGTGCCAGCAGCCTTTACAGGGGGCGAGGAGAGACCCAGTACTTC
TRBV7-3,.,.,TRBJ2-1,CASSSTLGNEQFF,TGTGCCAGCAGCTCGACTCTCGGGAATGAGCAGTTCTTC